These 8 T cell receptor beta chains share one sample of origin, sequenced in a study of T cells in localized non-small cell lung cancer. Assay: immunoSEQ multiplex PCR; the TCRdb copy retains only in-frame clones and omits some. The sample records about 52,000 clones, around 84% being singletons. The starting material was PBMCs, obtained before any cancer treatment. These TCRs come from a female donor with stage II lung adenocarcinoma.

This chain links TRBV20-1 with TRBJ2-5, with no clear D. Trimming removed 3 bases from V and 3 bases from J, with 5 bases in between. CDR3 length: 11 amino acids. From germline, CDR1 is DFQATT and CDR2 SNEGSKA (reference sequence). This CDR3 is CSASSEETQYF. CDR3 coding DNA: TGCAGTGCTAGTTCGGAAGAGACCCAGTACTTC.

This clone was seen more than once but under ten times. The V gene is TRBV6-5, the J gene TRBJ1-2, with TRBD1 matching 11 bases. The germline CDR1 and CDR2 sequences are MNHEY and SVGAGI. CDR3 size: 16 residues. The junction had 5 bases not matched to a gene; V was cut back by 0 bases and J by 5 bases. This CDR3 is CASSYSRTGGGYGYTF. In DNA, the CDR3 is TGTGCCAGCAGTTACTCCCGGACAGGGGGCGGATATGGCTACACCTTC.

This clone was recorded only once. This sequence joins TRBV19 and TRBJ2-7, with D possibly matching TRBD1 (6 bases). CDR3 size: 15 residues. The V gene lost 4 bases and the J gene lost 1 base, with 14 bases spanning the gap. CDR1 LNHDA and CDR2 SQIVND come from the germline V gene (reference sequence). For the CDR3, the DNA is TGTGCCAGTAGTACCACAGGGTCACCATCCTACGAGCAGTACTTC. It translates to CASSTTGSPSYEQYF.

This chain links TRBV5-1 with TRBJ1-2; 10 nucleotides line up with TRBD1. The trim removed 4 bases at V and 6 bases at J, leaving 6 bases unmatched. The V gene's germline CDR1 is SGHRS and CDR2 YFSETQ. The CDR3 spans 14 residues. The CDR3 region has the DNA TGCGCCAGCAGCCCTGACAGGGGGCTGGATGGCTACACCTTC. This translates into CASSPDRGLDGYTF.

The chain carries TRBV18 and TRBJ2-1, with TRBD1 matching 10 bases. The CDR3 loop spans 17 amino acids. Germline V gene sequence: CDR1 KGHSH, CDR2 LQKENI. The trim removed 3 bases at V and 4 bases at J, leaving 9 bases unmatched. The CDR3 sequence: CASSPPGQGWGYNEQFF. Written as DNA, the CDR3 is TGTGCCAGCTCACCCCCGGGACAGGGGTGGGGATACAATGAGCAGTTCTTC.

The rearrangement uses TRBV6-4 and TRBJ1-1, with 8 bases aligning to TRBD1. Germline V gene data show CDR1 as MRHNA and CDR2 as SNTAGT. V lost 4 bases and J lost 3; bases outside the gene matches: 7. The CDR3 has 15 amino acids. This CDR3 is CASSAGGNGYTEAFF. CDR3 nucleotides: TGTGCCAGCAGTGCAGGGGGCAATGGGTACACTGAAGCTTTCTTT.

The rearrangement uses TRBV5-1 and TRBJ2-7; 8 nucleotides line up with TRBD2. The junction had 3 bases not matched to a gene; V was cut back by 0 bases and J by 4 bases. Germline V gives CDR1 SGHRS, CDR2 YFSETQ. This CDR3 spans 14 amino acids. The CDR3 is CASSLGASGYEQYF. The CDR3, as DNA: TGCGCCAGCAGCTTGGGGGCTAGCGGGTACGAGCAGTACTTC.

The chain recombines TRBV14 with TRBJ2-2, with D perhaps given as TRBD1 or TRBD2 (6 bases each). The V gene's germline CDR1 is SGHDN and CDR2 FVKESK. The germline V and J ends were trimmed by 1 base and 0 bases, with 12 bases remaining between them. The CDR3 length is 17 residues. The CDR3 spells CASSQVRGPTNTGELFF. CDR3 in DNA: TGTGCCAGCAGCCAAGTTCGGGGGCCCACGAACACCGGGGAGCTGTTTTTT.